A selection of T cell receptor beta chains follows, all from one sample in a study of blood T cell repertoires in COVID-19. Profiled with immunoSEQ multiplex PCR; TCRdb holds only in-frame clones, not every one. The sample yields about 170,000 clones, approximately 84% seen once. Specimen: peripheral blood. These receptors came from a woman aged 80 or older with COVID-19, enrolled during active disease. The CDR3 runs from the conserved cysteine through the conserved F or W. The D gene is left open where the match is weak. Clone size is shown for a subset of rows, as once, few, many or a class of expanded clone.

j_call clone_size v_call d_call cdr3_aa cdr3_nt
TRBJ2-7 - TRBV21-1 - CASSKGAGPPVEQYF TGTGCCAGCAGCAAGGGGGCAGGGCCGCCCGTGGAGCAGTACTTC
TRBJ2-1 - TRBV6-1 TRBD1 CASSEASQTGGVNNEQFF TGTGCCAGCAGTGAAGCTTCTCAGACAGGGGGCGTGAACAATGAGCAGTTCTTC
TRBJ2-3 - TRBV30 - CAWSLSRDSLGYF TGTGCCTGGAGCCTATCCCGGGACTCTTTGGGGTATTTT
TRBJ2-1 - TRBV19 - CASSEQGNNEQFF TGTGCCAGTAGTGAACAGGGAAACAATGAGCAGTTCTTC
TRBJ2-3 - TRBV2 - CASRGASTQYF TGTGCCAGCAGGGGGGCCTCTACGCAGTATTTT
TRBJ1-6 - TRBV10-3 - CAISGRTELNSPLHF TGTGCCATCAGTGGAAGGACAGAATTAAATTCACCCCTCCACTTT
TRBJ2-1 - TRBV24-1 - CATSAATGFGYNEQFF TGTGCCACCAGTGCCGCAACAGGGTTCGGTTACAATGAGCAGTTCTTC
TRBJ2-5 - TRBV6-5 TRBD2 CASSYLGGLAGTQYF TGTGCCAGCAGTTATTTGGGTGGACTAGCAGGGACCCAGTACTTC
TRBJ1-4 - TRBV6-5 - CASSRTEPNEKLFF TGTGCCAGCAGTCGGACAGAACCGAATGAAAAACTGTTTTTT
TRBJ2-7 - TRBV28 - CASAVGGLIYEQYF TGTGCCAGCGCGGTCGGGGGATTGATTTACGAGCAGTACTTC
TRBJ2-3 few TRBV29-1 TRBD1 CSVDRGQGPDTQYF TGCAGCGTTGATCGGGGACAGGGTCCAGATACGCAGTATTTT
TRBJ2-3 - TRBV18 TRBD2 CASSPLGLASSTDTQYF TGTGCCAGCTCACCACTGGGACTAGCGTCCAGCACAGATACGCAGTATTTT
TRBJ2-7 - TRBV12-3/TRBV12-4 - CASSLGSRVEQYF TGTGCCAGCAGTTTAGGCAGTCGGGTCGAGCAGTACTTC
TRBJ1-3 - TRBV19 - CASSIGAIAGNTIYF TGTGCCAGTAGTATTGGGGCGATAGCTGGAAACACCATATATTTT
TRBJ1-1 - TRBV19 - CASSGLQIMNTEAFF TGTGCCAGTAGTGGATTACAGATAATGAACACTGAAGCTTTCTTT
TRBJ2-7 few TRBV7-8 - CASSSQLGGYEQYF TGTGCCAGCAGCTCCCAGTTGGGGGGCTACGAGCAGTACTTC
TRBJ2-1 - TRBV5-1 - CASSFQGSLNEQFF TGCGCCAGCAGCTTTCAGGGATCCCTCAATGAGCAGTTCTTC
TRBJ2-7 - TRBV28 - CASSFEGTYEQYF TGTGCCAGCAGTTTTGAGGGCACCTACGAGCAGTACTTC
TRBJ1-4 - TRBV3-1/TRBV3-2 - CASTSRGANEKLFF TGTGCCAGCACCTCAAGGGGCGCTAATGAAAAACTGTTTTTT
TRBJ2-3 - TRBV6-6 TRBD2 CASSYSREPDTQYF TGTGCCAGCAGTTACTCGCGGGAGCCAGATACGCAGTATTTT
TRBJ2-7 - TRBV11-2 TRBD2 CASSRLAEIYEQYF TGTGCCAGCAGCCGACTAGCGGAGATCTACGAGCAGTACTTC
TRBJ2-5 once TRBV11-1 TRBD1 CASSSTRQGRETQYF TGTGCCAGCAGCTCCACCCGACAGGGGAGAGAGACCCAGTACTTC
TRBJ2-2 - TRBV7-2 - CASSSTTNTGELFF TGTGCCAGCAGCTCCACTACGAACACCGGGGAGCTGTTTTTT
TRBJ2-5 - TRBV5-1 TRBD1 CASSTGTGTTQYF TGCGCCAGCAGCACCGGGACAGGGACGACCCAGTACTTC
TRBJ1-5 once TRBV7-9 - CASSLAGRGQPQHF TGTGCCAGCAGCTTGGCCGGGAGGGGTCAGCCCCAGCATTTT
TRBJ2-5 once TRBV19 - CASSIDTSRQTQYF TGTGCCAGTAGTATAGACACTAGCCGGCAGACCCAGTACTTC
TRBJ1-5 - TRBV6-4 - CASSVDMRQPQHF TGTGCCAGCAGTGTCGATATGAGGCAGCCCCAGCATTTT
TRBJ1-2 - TRBV5-1 TRBD1 CASSLGRAQGGYGYTF TGCGCCAGCAGCTTGGGCCGGGCGCAGGGGGGCTATGGCTACACCTTC
TRBJ2-7 - TRBV6-2/TRBV6-3 TRBD1 CASSYGGQGAYEQYF TGTGCCAGCAGTTACGGGGGACAGGGGGCCTACGAGCAGTACTTC
TRBJ2-7 few TRBV29-1 TRBD2 CSVASGNYEQYF TGCAGCGTTGCTAGCGGGAACTACGAGCAGTACTTC
TRBJ1-2 - TRBV2 TRBD1 CASRGPRTGGAHGYTF TGTGCCAGCAGGGGACCCCGGACAGGGGGCGCGCATGGCTACACCTTC
TRBJ2-2 - TRBV24-1 - CATSDPGSYTGELFF TGTGCCACCAGTGACCCCGGGTCTTACACCGGGGAGCTGTTTTTT
TRBJ2-7 few TRBV6-5 - CASRALPSSYEQYF TGTGCCAGCAGGGCTCTCCCAAGCTCCTACGAGCAGTACTTC
TRBJ2-1 - TRBV29-1 - CSVPEDEQFF TGCAGCGTTCCGGAGGATGAGCAGTTCTTC
TRBJ2-1 - TRBV29-1 - CSVEMGIAYNEQFF TGCAGCGTTGAAATGGGCATAGCCTACAATGAGCAGTTCTTC
TRBJ2-2 few TRBV11-2 - CASSPWASSNTGELFF TGTGCCAGCAGCCCATGGGCCAGTTCGAACACCGGGGAGCTGTTTTTT
TRBJ2-1 - TRBV27 TRBD1 CASSSSRQGSYNEQFF TGTGCCAGCAGTTCCTCCAGACAGGGATCCTACAATGAGCAGTTCTTC
TRBJ1-2 - TRBV28 - CASANSYGYTF TGTGCCAGCGCAAATAGCTATGGCTACACCTTC
TRBJ2-5 - TRBV11-2 - CASSFGGGGEETQYF TGTGCCAGCAGCTTTGGGGGCGGGGGAGAAGAGACCCAGTACTTC
TRBJ2-1 once TRBV7-2 - CASSQNTGYSYNEQFF TGTGCCAGCAGCCAAAATACAGGGTACTCCTACAATGAGCAGTTCTTC
TRBJ2-6 - TRBV18 - CASSPSAGRSGANVLTF TGTGCCAGCTCACCCTCAGCGGGCCGCTCTGGGGCCAACGTCCTGACTTTC
TRBJ2-7 once TRBV27 TRBD1 CASRQQGAFSYEQYF TGTGCCAGCAGACAACAGGGGGCTTTCTCCTACGAGCAGTACTTC
TRBJ1-1 - TRBV25-1 - CASSAGHIARNTEAFF TGTGCCAGCAGTGCCGGACACATCGCCCGGAACACTGAAGCTTTCTTT
TRBJ2-2 - TRBV5-3 - CARSLLGQPNTGELFF TGTGCCAGAAGCTTGCTGGGGCAGCCGAACACCGGGGAGCTGTTTTTT
TRBJ1-6 - TRBV19 - CASSLLGSYNSPLHF TGTGCCAGTAGTCTACTAGGGTCCTATAATTCACCCCTCCACTTT
TRBJ1-1 - TRBV18 TRBD1 CASSPFETGLNTEAFF TGTGCCAGCTCACCCTTCGAGACAGGGCTGAACACTGAAGCTTTCTTT
TRBJ1-2 - TRBV27 - CASSLFFRGNGYTF TGTGCCAGCAGTTTATTTTTTCGGGGGAATGGCTACACCTTC
TRBJ1-2 - TRBV28 TRBD1 CASSFRDRNYGYTF TGTGCCAGCAGTTTCAGGGACAGGAACTATGGCTACACCTTC
TRBJ2-5 - TRBV5-1 TRBD2 CASGGGGAQETQYF TGCGCCAGCGGGGGCGGGGGGGCCCAAGAGACCCAGTACTTC
TRBJ2-5 - TRBV4-2 TRBD2 CASSQESGGHQETQYF TGTGCCAGCAGCCAAGAAAGCGGGGGCCACCAAGAGACCCAGTACTTC
TRBJ2-2 - TRBV18 - CASSPLSGSGELFF TGTGCCAGCTCACCATTGAGCGGGTCCGGGGAGCTGTTTTTT
TRBJ1-2 - TRBV12-3/TRBV12-4 - CASSKQQNYGYTF TGTGCCAGCAGTAAACAGCAGAACTATGGCTACACCTTC
TRBJ2-5 - TRBV6-5 - CASSPTRGQETQYF TGTGCCAGCAGCCCCACTCGGGGGCAAGAGACCCAGTACTTC